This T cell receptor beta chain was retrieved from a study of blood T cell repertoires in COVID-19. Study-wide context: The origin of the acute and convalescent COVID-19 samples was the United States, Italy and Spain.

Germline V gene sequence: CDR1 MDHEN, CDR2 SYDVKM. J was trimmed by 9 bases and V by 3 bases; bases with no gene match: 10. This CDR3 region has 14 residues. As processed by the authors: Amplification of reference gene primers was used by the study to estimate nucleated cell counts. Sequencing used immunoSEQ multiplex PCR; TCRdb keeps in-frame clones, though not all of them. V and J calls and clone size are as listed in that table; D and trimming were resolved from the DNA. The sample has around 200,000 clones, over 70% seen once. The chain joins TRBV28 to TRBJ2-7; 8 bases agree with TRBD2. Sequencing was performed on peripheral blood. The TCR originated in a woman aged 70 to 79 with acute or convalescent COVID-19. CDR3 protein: CASSFGLAARGQYF. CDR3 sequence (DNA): TGTGCCAGCAGTTTCGGACTAGCAGCAAGGGGGCAGTACTTC.